This T cell receptor beta chain was identified during a study of blood T cell repertoires in COVID-19. Germline V gives CDR1 SNHLY, CDR2 FYNNEI. Trimming cost V 7 bases and J 4 bases, with 14 bases left between them. This CDR3 contains 13 residues. This clone was counted ten times or more. TCRdb's copy holds only in-frame clones and misses some; the assay was immunoSEQ multiplex PCR. The sample consists of 70,000 or so clones, about nine tenths of them appearing once. What was sequenced was peripheral blood. This sequence joins TRBV2 and TRBJ2-7; D call uncertain. This receptor was taken from a woman aged 18-29 years with acute or convalescent COVID-19. The CDR3 loop is CASNVHTPYEQYF. Here the CDR3 DNA reads TGTGCCAGCAACGTTCACACCCCTTACGAGCAGTACTTC.